These 26 T cell receptor beta chains came from one sample sequenced in a study of post-analysis software for immune sequencing data. Study-wide results and caveats: In patients, about 5 TRBV segments were more frequent than in controls, with TRBV5-6, TRBV5-1 and TRBV20-1 among them.

Unique molecular identifiers were present in the TCR beta cDNA libraries. Via MiXCR, TCRdb re-called the PCR reads, giving one row per CDR3 protein. This sample has more than 500,000 distinct CDR3 sequences, with approximately 34% found just once. These receptors have no known antigen. The source material was blood. The receptors stem from a girl aged 2 to 17 with multiple sclerosis.

As to this clonotype: The junction shows a germline mismatch at one end, possibly a read error. The rearrangement uses TRBV25-1 and TRBJ2-2; no clear D. Germline values: CDR1 MGHDK, CDR2 SYGVNS. This CDR3 is built from 15 residues. CDR3 nucleotides: TGCGCCAGCAGTGAATTCGAGAAATCTACCGGGGAGCTGTTTTTT. This gives the protein CASSEFEKSTGELFF.

This rearrangement joins TRBV7-3 to TRBJ2-1; 9 positions agree with TRBD2. The J call may be incorrect, as the DNA end agrees better with TRBJ2-7. Looked up from germline, CDR1 is SGHTA and CDR2 is FQGTGA. The CDR3 extends over 15 amino acids. In nucleotides, the CDR3 is TGTGCCAGCAGCCCGGGACTAGCTAACTACAATGAGCAGTACTTC. Translating gives CASSPGLANYNEQYF.

This clonotype appeared a few times. CDR3: CSASLPGAKTQYF. In DNA form, the CDR3 reads TGCAGTGCTAGCCTCCCAGGGGCGAAGACCCAGTACTTC. The V gene is TRBV20-1, the J gene TRBJ2-5; a possible D gene is TRBD1 (6 bases). V shed 3 bases and J shed 6 bases, with 14 bases lying between them. The germline V gene encodes CDR1 DFQATT and CDR2 SNEGSKA (reference sequence). The CDR3 has 13 amino acids.

This clonotype was recorded a few times. The V and J genes are TRBV20-1 and TRBJ1-5; D uncertain. The CDR3 totals 13 residues. Germline lookup yields CDR1 DFQATT and CDR2 SNEGSKA (reference sequence). The V end lost 7 bases, the J end lost 3 bases, and 13 bases lay between the germline ends. The DNA of the CDR3 is TGCAGTGGGAATGGAGACCCCAATCAGCCCCAGCATTTT. Its translation is CSGNGDPNQPQHF.

The chain joins TRBV24-1 to TRBJ2-3; 12 nucleotides match TRBD2. Unmatched junction bases numbered 2, after V lost 3 bases and J lost 2 bases. Germline V CDR1 and CDR2: KGHDR, SFDVKD. CDR3 length equals 16 residues. The CDR3 DNA is TGTGCCACCAGTGATCGGACTAGCGGGGACACAGATACGCAGTATTTT. This gives the protein CATSDRTSGDTDTQYF.

This rearrangement joins TRBV6-2 or TRBV6-3 to TRBJ2-5; D unresolved. V was shortened by 6 bases and J by 7 bases, with 9 bases between the two germline ends. The CDR3 spans 11 residues. The germline CDR1 and CDR2 sequences are MNHEY and SVGEGT. In DNA, the CDR3 is TGTGCCAGCAGAGGATTAGGGACCCAGTACTTC. Encoded protein: CASRGLGTQYF.

This clonotype was seen only once. This rearrangement joins TRBV29-1 to TRBJ2-7; 14 positions agree with TRBD2. The J call may be in error: the DNA end matches TRBJ2-5 better. Germline CDR1 reads SQVTM; CDR2 reads ANQGSEA. The CDR3 is made up of 14 amino acids. CDR3 DNA: TGCAGCGCTTATGGACTAGCGGGGGGTGAGACCCAGTACTTC. Translation gives CSAYGLAGGETQYF.

This rearrangement joins TRBV5-1 to TRBJ2-5, with 8 bases that match TRBD2. The germline gives CDR1 SGHRS, CDR2 YFSETQ. This CDR3 has 15 residues. Unmatched junction bases numbered 7, after V lost 5 bases and J lost 1 base. CDR3 bases: TGCGCCAGCAGTATAAGCGGGGGTTTCCAAGAGACCCAGTACTTC. Residues: CASSISGGFQETQYF.

This chain's CDR3 is CASSLPQGSYEQYF. The CDR3 region has the DNA TGCGCCAGCAGCTTACCACAGGGTTCCTACGAGCAGTACTTC. The V and J genes are TRBV5-1 and TRBJ2-7; maybe TRBD1 (6 bases). The CDR3 sequence is 14 residues long. The V gene lost 2 bases and the J gene lost 1 base, with 10 bases spanning the gap. Germline assignment: CDR1 SGHRS and CDR2 YFSETQ.

This clonotype came up a few times. The genes are TRBV5-1 and TRBJ1-2; TRBD1 aligns across 7 bases. Germline trimming cut 2 bases from V and 3 bases from J; bases unmatched to any gene: 10. The V gene's germline CDR1 is SGHRS and CDR2 YFSETQ. The CDR3 has 16 amino acids. The DNA of the CDR3 is TGCGCCAGCAGCTTCGGCCTGACAGGGCCGTACTATGGCTACACCTTC. Amino acids: CASSFGLTGPYYGYTF.

The CDR3 DNA reads TGCGCCAGCAGCATGAAGAACCTGGGGCAGGCCTACGAGCAGTACTTC. Translating gives CASSMKNLGQAYEQYF. The rearrangement joins TRBV5-1 to TRBJ2-7; a possible D gene is TRBD1 (5 bases). This CDR3 comprises 16 residues. V lost 4 bases to trimming and J lost 2 bases, with 19 bases between them. From germline, CDR1 is SGHRS and CDR2 YFSETQ.

This clonotype was observed a few times. The V gene is TRBV6-6, the J gene TRBJ2-7, with 7 nucleotides matching TRBD1. This CDR3 comprises 13 residues. CDR1 is MNHNY and CDR2 is SVGAGI in the germline V gene (reference sequence). V dropped 7 bases and J dropped 3; count of bases not matched to a gene: 6. CDR3 in amino acids: CASKRGQLYEQYF. The CDR3 DNA reads TGTGCCAGCAAACGGGGACAGCTCTACGAGCAGTACTTC.

There are many counts of this clonotype. The gene calls are TRBV6-5 and TRBJ2-3, with D perhaps matching TRBD1 or TRBD2 (6 bases each). The CDR3 length is 15 residues. CDR1 is MNHEY and CDR2 is SVGAGI in the germline V gene. V lost 6 bases and J lost 1, with 14 bases in between. The CDR3 region has the DNA TGTGCCAGCAGCCCGACCGGGGGCGGCACAGATACGCAGTATTTT. It is translated as CASSPTGGGTDTQYF.

This clonotype was found a few times. This rearrangement joins TRBV5-5 to TRBJ2-7; either TRBD1 or TRBD2 may supply D (5 bases each). This CDR3 is built from 14 residues. Per the germline V gene, CDR1 is SGHKS and CDR2 is YYEKEE (reference sequence). V was trimmed by 1 base and J by 4 bases, leaving 12 bases between them. CDR3: CASSLLGVWYEQYF. The CDR3 DNA follows: TGTGCCAGCAGCTTGTTGGGGGTCTGGTACGAGCAGTACTTC. The entire variable domain, with the rest obtained from reference TRBV5-5 and TRBJ2-7, is as follows: DAGVTQSPTHLIKTRGQQVTLRCSPISGHKSVSWYQQVLGQGPQFIFQYYEKEERGRGNFPDRFSARQFPNYSSELNVNALLLGDSALYLCASSLLGVWYEQYFGPGTRLTVT.

This clonotype has just a few counts. V usage is TRBV7-9 and J usage is TRBJ2-3; a weak D match, TRBD1 (6 bases). Trimming shortened V by 3 bases and J by 0 bases, and 13 bases separated the two germline ends. The CDR3 runs to 16 residues. Per the germline V gene, CDR1 is SEHNR and CDR2 is FQNEAQ (reference sequence). The CDR3 region has the DNA TGTGCCAGCAGCTTCGGTAGTGGACAGAGCACAGATACGCAGTATTTT. Translation: CASSFGSGQSTDTQYF.

The chain carries TRBV12-3 or TRBV12-4 and TRBJ2-3; 12 nucleotides align to TRBD2. The CDR3 has 15 amino acids. The trim removed 7 bases at V and 4 bases at J, leaving 6 bases unmatched. CDR3 region: CASTLAGGISDTQYF. CDR3 nucleotides: TGTGCCAGCACCCTAGCGGGGGGGATTTCAGATACGCAGTATTTT.

This clonotype was picked up one time. The chain carries TRBV7-2 and TRBJ1-4; no firm D call. The CDR3 covers 16 residues. The V end was cut by 2 bases, the J end by 8 bases, with 18 bases between. Per the germline V gene, CDR1 is SGHTA and CDR2 is FQGNSA. The CDR3 loop reads CASSLSRVPRGEKLFF. For the CDR3, the DNA is TGTGCCAGCAGCTTATCGCGGGTCCCCAGAGGGGAAAAACTGTTTTTT. Full variable domain (rest looked up from reference TRBV7-2 and TRBJ1-4): GAGVSQSPSNKVTEKGKDVELRCDPISGHTALYWYRQSLGQGLEFLIYFQGNSAPDKSGLPSDRFSAERTGGSVSTLTIQRTQQEDSAVYLCASSLSRVPRGEKLFFGSGTQLSVL.

This clonotype came up a few times. The germline gene is not matched at one end of the junction; a read error may be the cause. The chain carries TRBV19 and TRBJ2-5; TRBD1 or TRBD2 may be the D gene (6 bases each). From germline, CDR1 is LNHDA and CDR2 SQIVND (reference sequence). This CDR3 contains 18 residues. The CDR3, as DNA: TGTGCCGGTAGTATAATCTGGAACGCAAAGGGGGGTGGAGAGACCCAGTACTTC. This translates into CAGSIIWNAKGGGETQYF.

Only a few counts were recorded for this clonotype. The chain links TRBV7-9 to TRBJ2-1, with a possible D match to TRBD1 (6 bases). The CDR3 has 13 residues. V gave up 7 bases and J gave up 8 bases, with 15 bases separating them. CDR1 and CDR2 from the germline V gene are SEHNR and FQNEAQ (reference sequence). CDR3 in amino acids: CASKNREGDEQFF. The CDR3 DNA is TGTGCCAGCAAGAACAGGGAAGGGGATGAGCAGTTCTTC. The full variable domain, with the rest looked up from reference TRBV7-9 and TRBJ2-1, is DTGVSQNPRHKITKRGQNVTFRCDPISEHNRLYWYRQTLGQGPEFLTYFQNEAQLEKSRLLSDRFSAERPKGSFSTLEIQRTEQGDSAMYLCASKNREGDEQFFGPGTRLTVL.

The chain carries TRBV28 and TRBJ1-4; a possible D gene is TRBD1 (5 bases). The germline gives CDR1 MDHEN, CDR2 SYDVKM. The V gene lost 3 bases and the J gene lost 7 bases, with 12 bases spanning the gap. This CDR3 has 14 residues. The CDR3 DNA follows: TGTGCCAGCAGTTTCAGGGTTGTGAGTGAAAAACTGTTTTTT. This translates into CASSFRVVSEKLFF.

In this sample, this clonotype turned up a few times. The J gene is TRBJ2-3, the V gene TRBV7-3; D possibly corresponds to TRBD2 (6 bases). Germline-derived CDR1 and CDR2 are SGHTA and FQGTGA. Trimming left V 5 bases short and J 4 bases short, with 16 bases between. The CDR3 runs 15 residues. CDR3 nucleotides: TGTGCCAGCAGCCGCGGGACCCCGGGGGCAGATACGCAGTATTTT. Translated, it gives CASSRGTPGADTQYF.

A few counts support this clonotype. The V and J genes are TRBV20-1 and TRBJ2-1, with D hard to call. Germline V CDR1 and CDR2: DFQATT, SNEGSKA (reference sequence). V was clipped by 0 bases and J by 9 bases, with 15 bases between them. This CDR3 comprises 14 residues. Here the CDR3 DNA reads TGCAGTGCTAGAGATCGGCGATGGATGGCTGAGCAGTTCTTC. Its protein is CSARDRRWMAEQFF.

This clonotype was observed a few times. The V and J genes are TRBV6-2 or TRBV6-3 and TRBJ2-3; D tentatively reads TRBD1 or TRBD2 (5 bases each). V was pared by 5 bases and J by 2 bases, with 8 bases between. Per germline, CDR1 MNHEY and CDR2 SVGEGT. The CDR3 is 13 residues long. The CDR3 sequence is CASSAGTTDTQYF. The CDR3 DNA is TGTGCCAGCAGTGCCGGGACCACAGATACGCAGTATTTT.

On this clonotype: At one boundary the junction diverges from the germline segment, which might be a read error. The rearrangement uses TRBV9 and TRBJ2-5; 7 bases agree with TRBD1. The CDR3 sequence is 16 residues long. Germline V gene sequence: CDR1 SGDLS, CDR2 YYNGEE. The CDR3 region is CAGSVGQQGIGETQYF. CDR3 nucleotide sequence: TGTGCCGGCAGCGTAGGACAACAGGGGATTGGGGAGACCCAGTACTTC.

This chain uses TRBV27 with TRBJ2-7; D is ambiguous. The V gene's germline CDR1 is MNHEY and CDR2 SMNVEV (reference sequence). The germline V and J ends were trimmed by 2 bases and 4 bases, with 12 bases remaining between them. CDR3 length: 14 amino acids. CDR3 amino acids: CASSLLGNRYEQYF. The CDR3 DNA follows: TGTGCCAGCAGTTTACTGGGAAATCGGTACGAGCAGTACTTC.

V and J are TRBV7-3 and TRBJ2-1, with 11 positions matching TRBD2. V shed 5 bases and J 10 bases; nucleotides not matched to a gene: 10. Germline CDR1 reads SGHTA; CDR2 reads FQGTGA. The CDR3 runs 15 residues. As DNA, the CDR3 is TGTGCCAGCAGCCCGGAGCTAGCGGGGGGTAAGGAGCAGTTCTTC. It codes for CASSPELAGGKEQFF.